Listed below are T cell receptor beta chains from one sample, sequenced in a study of blood T cell repertoires in COVID-19. The assay was immunoSEQ multiplex PCR, and TCRdb's table has in-frame clones only and misses some. This table has 240,000 or so clones, roughly 91% appearing once. Sequencing was performed on PBMCs or T cells enriched from blood (not recorded which). Source of these receptors: a middle-aged man who had recovered from COVID-19. Each CDR3 is given with its conserved first and last residue. A D gene is named only where the DNA matches it firmly. The size entry is marked missing in some rows and otherwise reads once, few, many or a size class.

v_gene	len	abundance	d_gene	j_gene	CDR3nt	CDR3aa
TRBV7-8	13	NA	NA	TRBJ1-5	TGTGCCACTTCACCGGGTGGCAATCAGCCCCAGCATTTT	CATSPGGNQPQHF
TRBV7-6	14	NA	NA	TRBJ2-5	TGTGCCAGCAGCACGGCTAGATTCCAAGAGACCCAGTACTTC	CASSTARFQETQYF
TRBV30	13	NA	NA	TRBJ1-1	TGTGCCTGGAGAGACGGGATTACCACTGAAGCTTTCTTT	CAWRDGITTEAFF
TRBV7-8	13	NA	NA	TRBJ2-7	TGTGCCAGCAGCTTTCTACGGGACAACGAGCAGTACTTC	CASSFLRDNEQYF
TRBV10-3	16	NA	TRBD1	TRBJ1-1	TGTGCCATCAGTGAGCCGGACAGGGGGCTTCACACTGAAGCTTTCTTT	CAISEPDRGLHTEAFF
TRBV18	16	once	TRBD1	TRBJ1-5	TGTGCCAGCTCAACGGACAGGGCGGTTGGCAATCAGCCCCAGCATTTT	CASSTDRAVGNQPQHF
TRBV7-9	15	few	TRBD1	TRBJ1-5	TGTGCCAGCAGCGCGGGACAGGGGGCCGATCAGCCCCAGCATTTT	CASSAGQGADQPQHF
TRBV7-6	16	few	TRBD1	TRBJ2-2	TGTGCCAGCAGCTCCGGGACAGGGGGCCCCGCCGGGGAGCTGTTTTTT	CASSSGTGGPAGELFF
TRBV6-4	14	NA	NA	TRBJ1-5	TGTGCCAGCAGTGACGCAGGGATCAATCAGCCCCAGCATTTT	CASSDAGINQPQHF
TRBV27	14	NA	NA	TRBJ1-1	TGTGCCAGCAGGGCTCCGGGTGGGAACACTGAAGCTTTCTTT	CASRAPGGNTEAFF
TRBV30	13	NA	TRBD1	TRBJ2-5	TGTGCCTGGAGTGGGGGACAGGAAGAGACCCAGTACTTC	CAWSGGQEETQYF
TRBV14	19	NA	TRBD2	TRBJ2-5	TGTGCCAGCAGCCAAGACCACCTGACTAGCGGGGGGGGACAAGAGACCCAGTACTTC	CASSQDHLTSGGGQETQYF
TRBV28	13	NA	TRBD1	TRBJ1-2	TGTGCCGGACGGTTGGGACAGACGGGAGGCTACACCTTC	CAGRLGQTGGYTF
TRBV11-2	15	NA	TRBD1	TRBJ1-1	TGTGCCAGCAGCGCTCAGGGACAGGGTAACACTGAAGCTTTCTTT	CASSAQGQGNTEAFF
TRBV27	17	NA	TRBD2	TRBJ2-7	TGTGCCAGCAGTTTAGCGACTAGCGGGAGACACTCCTATGAGCAGTACTTC	CASSLATSGRHSYEQYF